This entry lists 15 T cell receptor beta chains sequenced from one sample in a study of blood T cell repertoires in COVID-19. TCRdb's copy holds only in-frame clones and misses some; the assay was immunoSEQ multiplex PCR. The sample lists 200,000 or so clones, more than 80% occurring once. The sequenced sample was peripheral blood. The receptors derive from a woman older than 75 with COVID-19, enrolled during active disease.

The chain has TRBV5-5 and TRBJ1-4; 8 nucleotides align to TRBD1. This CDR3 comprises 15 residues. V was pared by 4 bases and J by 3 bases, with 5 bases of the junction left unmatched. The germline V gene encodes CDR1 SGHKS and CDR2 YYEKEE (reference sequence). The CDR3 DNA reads TGTGCCAGCAGCCAGGAGACAGGGGCTAATGAAAAACTGTTTTTT. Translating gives CASSQETGANEKLFF.

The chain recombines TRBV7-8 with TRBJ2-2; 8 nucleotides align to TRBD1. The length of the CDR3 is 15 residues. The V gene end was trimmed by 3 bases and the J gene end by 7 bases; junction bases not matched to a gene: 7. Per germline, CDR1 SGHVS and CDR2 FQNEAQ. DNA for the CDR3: TGTGCCAGCAGCTTTGACAGGGGAACGGTCGGGGAGCTGTTTTTT. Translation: CASSFDRGTVGELFF. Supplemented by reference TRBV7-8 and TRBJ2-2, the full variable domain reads GAGVSQSPRYKVAKRGQDVALRCDPISGHVSLFWYQQALGQGPEFLTYFQNEAQLDKSGLPSDRFFAERPEGSVSTLKIQRTQQEDSAVYLCASSFDRGTVGELFFGEGSRLTVL.

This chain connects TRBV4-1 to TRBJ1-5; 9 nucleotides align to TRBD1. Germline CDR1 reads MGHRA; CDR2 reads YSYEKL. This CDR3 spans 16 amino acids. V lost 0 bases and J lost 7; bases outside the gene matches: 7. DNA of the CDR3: TGCGCCAGCAGCCAAGATAGGGTGGGACAGGGACAGCCCCAGCATTTT. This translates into CASSQDRVGQGQPQHF.

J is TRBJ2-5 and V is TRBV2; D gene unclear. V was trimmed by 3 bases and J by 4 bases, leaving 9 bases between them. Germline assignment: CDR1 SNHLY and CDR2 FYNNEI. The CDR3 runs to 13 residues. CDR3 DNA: TGTGCCAGCAGTGAGATACGGTCAGAGACCCAGTACTTC. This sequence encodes CASSEIRSETQYF.

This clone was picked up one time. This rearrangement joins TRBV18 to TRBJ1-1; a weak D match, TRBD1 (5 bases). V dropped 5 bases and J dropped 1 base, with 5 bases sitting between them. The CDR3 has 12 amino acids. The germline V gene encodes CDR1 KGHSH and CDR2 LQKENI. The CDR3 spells CASSRGNTEAFF. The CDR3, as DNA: TGTGCCAGCTCAAGGGGGAACACTGAAGCTTTCTTT.

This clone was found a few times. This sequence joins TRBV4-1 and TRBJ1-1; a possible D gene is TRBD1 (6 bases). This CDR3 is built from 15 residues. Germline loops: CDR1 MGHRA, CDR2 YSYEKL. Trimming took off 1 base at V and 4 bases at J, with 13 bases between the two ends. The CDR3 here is CASSQGDTWATEAFF. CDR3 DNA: TGCGCCAGCAGCCAAGGGGACACGTGGGCCACTGAAGCTTTCTTT.

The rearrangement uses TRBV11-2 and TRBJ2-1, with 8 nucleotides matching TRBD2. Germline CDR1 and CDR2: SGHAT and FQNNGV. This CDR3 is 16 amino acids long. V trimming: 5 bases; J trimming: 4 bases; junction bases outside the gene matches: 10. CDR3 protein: CASSRHPTSAYNEQFF. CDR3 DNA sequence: TGTGCCAGCAGCCGGCATCCGACTAGCGCGTACAATGAGCAGTTCTTC.

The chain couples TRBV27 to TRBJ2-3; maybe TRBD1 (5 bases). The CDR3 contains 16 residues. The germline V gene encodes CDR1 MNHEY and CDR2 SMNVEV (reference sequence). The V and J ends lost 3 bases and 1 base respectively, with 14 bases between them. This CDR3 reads CASSFKIAGRTDTQYF. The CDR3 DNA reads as TGTGCCAGCAGTTTCAAGATAGCAGGGCGCACAGATACGCAGTATTTT.

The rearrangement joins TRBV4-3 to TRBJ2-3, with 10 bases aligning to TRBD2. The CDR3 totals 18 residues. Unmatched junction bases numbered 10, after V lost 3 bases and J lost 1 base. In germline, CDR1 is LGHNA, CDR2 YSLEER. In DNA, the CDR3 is TGCGCCAGCAGCCAGGACTTAGCGGGGGGACGTCGCACAGATACGCAGTATTTT. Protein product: CASSQDLAGGRRTDTQYF.

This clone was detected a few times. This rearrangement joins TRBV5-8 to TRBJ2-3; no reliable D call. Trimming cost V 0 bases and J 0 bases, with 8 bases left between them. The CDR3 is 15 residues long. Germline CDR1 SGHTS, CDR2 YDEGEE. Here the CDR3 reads CASSLAFLSTDTQYF. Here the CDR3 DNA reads TGTGCCAGCAGCTTGGCGTTCCTTAGCACAGATACGCAGTATTTT. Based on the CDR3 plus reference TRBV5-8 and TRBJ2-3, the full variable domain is EAGVTQSPTHLIKTRGQQATLRCSPISGHTSVYWYQQALGLGLQFLLWYDEGEERNRGNFPPRFSGRQFPNYSSELNVNALELEDSALYLCASSLAFLSTDTQYFGPGTRLTVL.

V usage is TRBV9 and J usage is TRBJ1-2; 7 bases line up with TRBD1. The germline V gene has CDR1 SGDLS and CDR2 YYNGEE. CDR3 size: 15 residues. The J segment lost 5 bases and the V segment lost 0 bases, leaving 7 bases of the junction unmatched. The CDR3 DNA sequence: TGTGCCAGCAGCGTAGGTAGGGGGCTGGATTATGGCTACACCTTC. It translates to CASSVGRGLDYGYTF.

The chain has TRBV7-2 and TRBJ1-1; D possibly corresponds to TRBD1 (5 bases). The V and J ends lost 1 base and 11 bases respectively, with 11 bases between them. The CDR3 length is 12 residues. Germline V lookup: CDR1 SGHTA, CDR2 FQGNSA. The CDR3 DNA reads TGTGCCAGCAGCTTAGAATCCAGGGTCGCTTTCTTT. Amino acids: CASSLESRVAFF.

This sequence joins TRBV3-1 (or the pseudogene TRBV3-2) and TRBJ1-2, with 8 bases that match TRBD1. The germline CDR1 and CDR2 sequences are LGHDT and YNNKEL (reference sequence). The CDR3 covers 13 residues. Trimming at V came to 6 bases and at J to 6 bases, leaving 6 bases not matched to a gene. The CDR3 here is CASSPDREHGYTF. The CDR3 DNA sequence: TGTGCCAGCAGTCCGGACAGGGAACATGGCTACACCTTC.

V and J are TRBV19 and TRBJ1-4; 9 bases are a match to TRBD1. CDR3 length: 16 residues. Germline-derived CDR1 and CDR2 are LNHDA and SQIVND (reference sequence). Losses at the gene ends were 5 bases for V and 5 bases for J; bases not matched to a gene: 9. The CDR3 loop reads CASSPTGGPINEKLFF. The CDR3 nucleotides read TGTGCCAGTAGTCCGACAGGGGGACCGATAAATGAAAAACTGTTTTTT.

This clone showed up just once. The CDR3 DNA is TGTGCCAGCAGTTTAGGGGCCGCGGGGAATGAGCAGTTCTTC. This codes for CASSLGAAGNEQFF. The chain carries TRBV27 and TRBJ2-1, with D possibly matching TRBD2 (6 bases). V dropped 2 bases and J dropped 7 bases, with 12 bases sitting between them. Germline values: CDR1 MNHEY, CDR2 SMNVEV (reference sequence). The CDR3 runs to 14 residues.